The clone carrying this T cell receptor (beta chain) was found a few times. Its matching antigen is unknown. CDR3 size: 16 residues. Germline trimming cut 7 bases from V and 8 bases from J; bases unmatched to any gene: 13. Germline V gene lookup returns CDR1 LNHDA and CDR2 SQIVND (reference sequence). This record comes from a study of T cells in Graves' hyperthyroidism and ophthalmopathy. Overall study context: Peripheral blood was obtained at initial diagnosis, preceding any treatment. Findings and limits, study-wide: Most expanded thyroid clonotypes above 0.001 also appeared in blood. A model of 13 V-J pairs discriminated ophthalmopathy from stable hyperthyroidism.

The diagnoses drew upon clinical symptoms, serum thyroxine and TRAb, thyroid ultrasound and orbital computed tomography. RNA transcripts served as the template for amplifying TCR beta CDR3 regions. TCR CDR3 underwent first-round RT-PCR with the HTBI primer set. TCRdb re-called the multiplex PCR reads with MiXCR, one entry per CDR3 protein. Here the sample spans over 700,000 distinct CDR3 sequences, around 40% being singletons. V and J are TRBV19 and TRBJ1-6; TRBD1 agrees at 8 bases. Material for sequencing was blood. The sequence was collected from a woman aged 40 to 55 with Graves' hyperthyroidism. CDR3 bases: TGTGCCAGTAATGGGCCCCCGGGACAGGAGGATTCACCCCTCCACTTT. Amino acids: CASNGPPGQEDSPLHF. The variable domain in full, completed from reference TRBV19 and TRBJ1-6, reads DGGITQSPKYLFRKEGQNVTLSCEQNLNHDAMYWYRQDPGQGLRLIYYSQIVNDFQKGDIAEGYSVSREKKESFPLTVTSAQKNPTAFYLCASNGPPGQEDSPLHFGNGTRLTVT.